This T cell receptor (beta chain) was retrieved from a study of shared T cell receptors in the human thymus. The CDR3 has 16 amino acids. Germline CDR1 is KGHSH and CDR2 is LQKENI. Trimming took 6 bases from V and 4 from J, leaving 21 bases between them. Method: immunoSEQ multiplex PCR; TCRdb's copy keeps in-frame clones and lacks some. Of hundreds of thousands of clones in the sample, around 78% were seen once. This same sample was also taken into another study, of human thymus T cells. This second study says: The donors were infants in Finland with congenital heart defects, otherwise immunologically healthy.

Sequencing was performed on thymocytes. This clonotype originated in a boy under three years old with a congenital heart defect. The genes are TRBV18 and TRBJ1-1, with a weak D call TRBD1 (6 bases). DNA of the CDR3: TGTGCCAGCTCGCCCGCGGACAGCTTTAGTGTCACTGAAGCTTTCTTT. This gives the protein CASSPADSFSVTEAFF.